The 29 T cell receptor beta chains below all came from one sample that was sequenced in a study of blood T cell repertoires in COVID-19. Profiled with immunoSEQ multiplex PCR; TCRdb holds only in-frame clones, not every one. Seen here are over 55,000 clones, roughly 83% observed once, and the top ten hold roughly 10%. Sequencing was performed on peripheral blood. These receptors were obtained from a man aged 50-59 years with COVID-19, enrolled during active disease.

The chain combines TRBV28 with TRBJ1-5, with no clear D. This CDR3 contains 13 residues. Trimming removed 6 bases from V and 1 base from J, with 7 bases in between. The V gene's germline CDR1 is MDHEN and CDR2 SYDVKM. The CDR3 coding sequence is TGTGCCAGCAGGAGCAGGAGCAATCAGCCCCAGCATTTT. It translates to CASRSRSNQPQHF. The full variable domain, completed using reference TRBV28 and TRBJ1-5, is DVKVTQSSRYLVKRTGEKVFLECVQDMDHENMFWYRQDPGLGLRLIYFSYDVKMKEKGDIPEGYSVSREKKERFSLILESASTNQTSMYLCASRSRSNQPQHFGDGTRLSIL.

The chain recombines TRBV28 with TRBJ2-7; TRBD2 matches at 14 bases. The CDR3 consists of 15 residues. Per the germline V gene, CDR1 is MDHEN and CDR2 is SYDVKM. The trim removed 6 bases at V and 4 bases at J, leaving 5 bases unmatched. In nucleotides, the CDR3 is TGTGCCAGCAGCCCCGGGACTAGCGGGAGTTACGAGCAGTACTTC. Protein: CASSPGTSGSYEQYF.

This chain uses TRBV7-9 with TRBJ1-2, with D unresolved. Germline V lookup: CDR1 SEHNR, CDR2 FQNEAQ (reference sequence). This CDR3 is 17 amino acids long. Between the trimmed V and J ends, which lost 1 base and 1 base, there was a span of 16 bases. As DNA, the CDR3 is TGTGCCAGCAGCTTAGTGGTATCGGGATTTTTTAACTATGGCTACACCTTC. It translates to CASSLVVSGFFNYGYTF.

This clone was recorded only once. V usage is TRBV19 and J usage is TRBJ1-5; 9 bases match TRBD1. The V gene end was trimmed by 7 bases and the J gene end by 6 bases; junction bases not matched to a gene: 10. This CDR3 comprises 15 residues. The germline CDR1 and CDR2 sequences are LNHDA and SQIVND (reference sequence). The CDR3 loop is CASNDPGQGFQPQHF. CDR3 nucleotides: TGTGCCAGTAACGATCCGGGACAGGGTTTTCAGCCCCAGCATTTT.

This chain connects TRBV24-1 to TRBJ2-2; 12 positions agree with TRBD2. Germline CDR1 reads KGHDR; CDR2 reads SFDVKD. The CDR3 contains 21 residues. V gave up 4 bases and J gave up 3 bases; unmatched junction bases: 17. The CDR3 protein is CATSDRLVGLAGGPYTGELFF. The CDR3 bases are TGTGCCACCAGTGACCGACTCGTTGGCCTAGCGGGAGGGCCATACACCGGGGAGCTGTTTTTT.

The chain's CDR3 is CASSFSGMSYGYTF. CDR3 DNA: TGTGCCAGCAGTTTTTCAGGGATGTCCTATGGCTACACCTTC. This chain connects TRBV27 to TRBJ1-2, with D possibly being TRBD1 (5 bases). The length of the CDR3 is 14 residues. CDR1 MNHEY and CDR2 SMNVEV come from the germline V gene (reference sequence). V lost 3 bases and J 4 bases, leaving 12 bases between the germline ends.

The chain recombines TRBV9 with TRBJ2-1; D call uncertain. This CDR3 is built from 13 residues. Germline V CDR1 and CDR2: SGDLS, YYNGEE. Trimming pared 2 bases from V and 7 bases from J, leaving 10 bases between. The CDR3 DNA sequence: TGTGCCAGCAGCGTGGGCCGTCGGAATGAGCAGTTCTTC. Translating gives CASSVGRRNEQFF.

The J gene is TRBJ1-1, the V gene TRBV5-5; D is perhaps TRBD1 (6 bases). The ends were cut back, 4 bases at V and 7 bases at J, with 11 bases in the middle. Germline V gene lookup returns CDR1 SGHKS and CDR2 YYEKEE (reference sequence). This CDR3 spans 12 amino acids. The CDR3 region has the DNA TGTGCCAGCAGCCCGACAGGAATTGAAGCTTTCTTT. This gives the protein CASSPTGIEAFF. The whole variable domain, remainder taken from reference TRBV5-5 and TRBJ1-1, is DAGVTQSPTHLIKTRGQQVTLRCSPISGHKSVSWYQQVLGQGPQFIFQYYEKEERGRGNFPDRFSARQFPNYSSELNVNALLLGDSALYLCASSPTGIEAFFGQGTRLTVV.

V and J are TRBV2 and TRBJ1-1, with no clear D. Trimming stripped 7 bases from V and 3 bases from J, with 12 bases between. This CDR3 contains 13 residues. CDR1 is SNHLY, CDR2 FYNNEI, per germline. The DNA of the CDR3 is TGTGCCAGCATCTGGCAGCGGGACACTGAAGCTTTCTTT. Translated: CASIWQRDTEAFF.

This clone was observed once. V and J are TRBV6-2 or TRBV6-3 and TRBJ2-1; 11 bases map to TRBD2. There are 17 residues in the CDR3. CDR1 and CDR2 (germline): MNHEY, SVGEGT. V lost 5 bases and J lost 2; bases outside the gene matches: 8. CDR3 region: CASSIRLAGTAYNEQFF. In nucleotides, the CDR3 is TGTGCCAGCAGTATTCGACTAGCGGGGACCGCCTACAATGAGCAGTTCTTC.

J is TRBJ1-1 and V is TRBV6-4; the D is unclear. The ends were cut back, 0 bases at V and 4 bases at J, with 6 bases in the middle. There are 13 residues in the CDR3. Germline CDR1 is MRHNA and CDR2 is SNTAGT. The CDR3 DNA sequence: TGTGCCAGCAGTGACTCCCGAGGCACTGAAGCTTTCTTT. This codes for CASSDSRGTEAFF.

The rearrangement uses TRBV18 and TRBJ1-1; perhaps TRBD1 as D (5 bases). The V gene's germline CDR1 is KGHSH and CDR2 LQKENI. The germline V and J ends were trimmed by 2 bases and 1 base, with 5 bases remaining between them. The CDR3 loop spans 13 amino acids. The CDR3 DNA reads TGTGCCAGCTCACCAGGACAGAACACTGAAGCTTTCTTT. Its protein product is CASSPGQNTEAFF.

V and J are TRBV25-1 and TRBJ2-5, with D tentatively TRBD2 (6 bases). This CDR3 has 16 residues. V lost 3 bases, J lost 0 bases, and 14 bases lay in between. Looked up from germline, CDR1 is MGHDK and CDR2 is SYGVNS. CDR3 residues: CASSESSEGYQETQYF. CDR3 nucleotides: TGTGCCAGCAGTGAGTCGTCGGAGGGGTACCAAGAGACCCAGTACTTC.

This sequence joins TRBV5-1 and TRBJ2-7; a possible D gene is TRBD2 (5 bases). The CDR3 runs 14 residues. CDR1 SGHRS and CDR2 YFSETQ come from the germline V gene. Trimming took off 5 bases at V and 1 base at J, with 13 bases between the two ends. Here the CDR3 DNA reads TGCGCCAGCAGTCCCGACGGACTGTCCTACGAGCAGTACTTC. Translated: CASSPDGLSYEQYF.

The chain joins TRBV7-3 to TRBJ2-1; D is undetermined. CDR3 length: 15 amino acids. CDR1 and CDR2 from the germline V gene are SGHTA and FQGTGA. V dropped 4 bases and J dropped 0 bases, with 10 bases sitting between them. The CDR3 nucleotides read TGTGCCAGCAGCTATATCTTCGGCTCCTACAATGAGCAGTTCTTC. It specifies CASSYIFGSYNEQFF.

The chain has TRBV5-4 and TRBJ2-1; D is ambiguous. CDR1 is SGHNT and CDR2 is YYREEE in the germline V gene (reference sequence). The CDR3 is made up of 17 amino acids. V gave up 1 base and J gave up 6 bases, with 20 bases separating them. The CDR3 reads CASSLIYPVPSGNEQFF. The CDR3 nucleotides are TGTGCCAGCAGCTTGATCTATCCGGTCCCCTCCGGCAATGAGCAGTTCTTC.

Written as DNA, the CDR3 is TGTGCCAGCAGCTTAGGGGCGGGATATGGGCAGTTCTTC. This encodes CASSLGAGYGQFF. The chain carries TRBV7-6 and TRBJ2-1, with D perhaps matching TRBD2 (6 bases). The CDR3 has 13 residues. V lost 1 base and J 12 bases, leaving 13 bases between the germline ends. CDR1 SGHVS and CDR2 FNYEAQ come from the germline V gene.

This clone is classed as large. The genes are TRBV29-1 and TRBJ2-7, with D perhaps TRBD2 (6 bases). There are 13 residues in the CDR3. V lost 7 bases, J lost 5 bases, and 18 bases lay in between. Germline lookup yields CDR1 SQVTM and CDR2 ANQGSEA. CDR3 sequence (DNA): TGCAGCGCGGCTGGGGGGAGTATCGACGAGCAGTACTTC. This sequence encodes CSAAGGSIDEQYF.

V is TRBV28 and J is TRBJ2-5; 8 bases fit TRBD2. V lost 6 bases to trimming and J lost 7 bases; unmatched junction nucleotides: 10. Looked up from germline, CDR1 is MDHEN and CDR2 is SYDVKM. This CDR3 contains 14 residues. The CDR3 DNA sequence: TGTGCCAGCAGCCGGGGGGGGGCGCAGGGGACCCAGTACTTC. Amino acids: CASSRGGAQGTQYF.

The chain recombines TRBV24-1 with TRBJ2-1; a possible D gene is TRBD1 (5 bases). Germline assignment: CDR1 KGHDR and CDR2 SFDVKD. Trimming stripped 5 bases from V and 1 base from J, with 14 bases between. The length of the CDR3 is 16 residues. CDR3 DNA sequence: TGTGCCACCAGTGGGGGCTTGGGCCGGTCCTACAATGAGCAGTTCTTC. This encodes CATSGGLGRSYNEQFF.

This chain connects TRBV5-6 to TRBJ1-5, with D uncertain. CDR1 SGHDT and CDR2 YYEEEE come from the germline V gene. The CDR3 extends over 14 amino acids. The V end was cut by 4 bases, the J end by 8 bases, with 16 bases between. The CDR3 coding sequence is TGTGCCAGCAGCCTACGACAAACCTGGGAGCCCCAGCATTTT. Amino acid sequence: CASSLRQTWEPQHF.

This clone was counted a single time. The chain links TRBV5-4 to TRBJ1-5, with D unclear. Trimming left V 4 bases short and J 4 bases short, with 6 bases between. The CDR3 has 12 residues. The V gene's germline CDR1 is SGHNT and CDR2 YYREEE (reference sequence). The chain's CDR3 is CASSLPNQPQHF. CDR3 nucleotide sequence: TGTGCCAGCAGCCTACCTAATCAGCCCCAGCATTTT.

The chain is built from TRBV9 and TRBJ2-7, with 7 bases that match TRBD2. Trimming at V came to 2 bases and at J to 3 bases, leaving 5 bases not matched to a gene. Germline-derived CDR1 and CDR2 are SGDLS and YYNGEE. This CDR3 region has 14 residues. CDR3 residues: CASSVDSSGYEQYF. CDR3 sequence (DNA): TGTGCCAGCAGCGTGGATTCTAGCGGCTACGAGCAGTACTTC.

The CDR3 sequence: CASNHWAMNTEAFF. For the CDR3, the DNA is TGTGCCAGTAACCACTGGGCGATGAACACTGAAGCTTTCTTT. The chain links TRBV19 to TRBJ1-1; D unresolved. CDR3 length: 14 residues. The germline CDR1 and CDR2 sequences are LNHDA and SQIVND (reference sequence). V lost 7 bases to trimming and J lost 0 bases, with 12 bases between them.

This clone came up a few times. V and J are TRBV2 and TRBJ1-5; D may be TRBD1 (5 bases). The CDR3 is 13 residues long. Trimming took 3 bases from V and 6 from J, leaving 9 bases between them. Germline values: CDR1 SNHLY, CDR2 FYNNEI. CDR3 sequence reads: CASSDREVQPQHF. The CDR3 DNA reads TGTGCCAGCAGTGACAGGGAGGTTCAGCCCCAGCATTTT. The full variable domain, in which reference TRBV2 and TRBJ1-5 provide the parts outside the CDR3, is EPEVTQTPSHQVTQMGQEVILRCVPISNHLYFYWYRQILGQKVEFLVSFYNNEISEKSEIFDDQFSVERPDGSNFTLKIRSTKLEDSAMYFCASSDREVQPQHFGDGTRLSIL.

The chain links TRBV25-1 to TRBJ1-2; possibly TRBD1 for D (5 bases). V was shortened by 1 base and J by 7 bases, with 13 bases between the two germline ends. The germline gives CDR1 MGHDK, CDR2 SYGVNS. The CDR3 spans 14 residues. DNA of the CDR3: TGTGCCAGCAGTGAATCTTTAGCCGGGGGTGGCTACACCTTC. Translating gives CASSESLAGGGYTF.

The rearrangement uses TRBV6-5 and TRBJ1-3; possible D gene TRBD1, 6 bases. The CDR3 has 15 residues. Germline V lookup: CDR1 MNHEY, CDR2 SVGAGI. With 6 bases removed from V and 0 bases from J, the gap between germline ends came to 12 bases. The CDR3 reads CASSVDRISGNTIYF. CDR3 DNA sequence: TGTGCCAGCAGCGTCGACAGGATCTCTGGAAACACCATATATTTT.

This chain uses TRBV6-6 with TRBJ1-5, with D maybe TRBD1 (5 bases). The CDR3 is 16 amino acids. The germline V and J ends were trimmed by 6 bases and 2 bases, with 17 bases remaining between them. Germline-derived CDR1 and CDR2 are MNHNY and SVGAGI (reference sequence). The CDR3 sequence: CASSPWAGLGNQPQHF. CDR3 sequence (DNA): TGTGCCAGCAGCCCCTGGGCAGGGTTGGGCAATCAGCCCCAGCATTTT.

The V gene is TRBV6-4, the J gene TRBJ1-1; D is perhaps TRBD1 (5 bases). Deletions cut 0 bases from V and 1 base from J, with 6 bases between. The germline CDR1 and CDR2 sequences are MRHNA and SNTAGT. The CDR3 has 14 residues. CDR3 in amino acids: CASSDSDKNTEAFF. In DNA form, the CDR3 reads TGTGCCAGCAGTGACTCGGACAAGAACACTGAAGCTTTCTTT.